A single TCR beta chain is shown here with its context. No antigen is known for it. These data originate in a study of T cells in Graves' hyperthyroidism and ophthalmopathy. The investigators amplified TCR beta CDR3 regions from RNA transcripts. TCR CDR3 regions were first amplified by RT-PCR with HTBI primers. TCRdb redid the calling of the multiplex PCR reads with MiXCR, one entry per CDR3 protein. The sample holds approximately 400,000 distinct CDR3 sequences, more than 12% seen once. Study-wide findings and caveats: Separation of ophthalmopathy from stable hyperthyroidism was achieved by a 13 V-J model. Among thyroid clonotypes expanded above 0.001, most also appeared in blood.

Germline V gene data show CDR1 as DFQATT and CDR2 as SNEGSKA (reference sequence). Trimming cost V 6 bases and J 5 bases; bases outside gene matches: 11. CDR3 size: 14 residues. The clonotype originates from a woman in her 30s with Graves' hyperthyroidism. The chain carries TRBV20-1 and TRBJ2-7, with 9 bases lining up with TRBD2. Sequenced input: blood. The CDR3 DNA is TGCAGTGCCAGTCTAGCGGGGCACCCCAACGAGCAGTACTTC. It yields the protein CSASLAGHPNEQYF.